The present TCR beta chain was sequenced within a study of T-cell memory formation after mild COVID-19. Across the whole study: Largely, TCR clusters stayed within a single donor.

There are 15 residues in the CDR3. V lost 5 bases to trimming and J lost 0 bases, with 16 bases between them. CDR1 and CDR2 from the germline V gene are DFQATT and SNEGSKA (reference sequence). 5'RACE primed from the constant segment yielded TCR alpha and TCR beta cDNA libraries bearing sample barcodes and UMIs. TCRdb re-derived calls from the 5' RACE reads in MiXCR, one entry per CDR3 protein. The sample has hundreds of thousands of distinct CDR3 sequences, about 22% seen once. This clonotype was counted a few times. The V gene is TRBV20-1, the J gene TRBJ1-2, with a weak D call TRBD1 (6 bases). The sequenced sample was PBMCs or a T cell subset sorted from them (not recorded which). This receptor was obtained from an adult woman who had mild COVID-19 (a few samples of this study predate the infection). Cell type and time point are not known. CDR3 loop: CSAPGRTAANYGYTF. CDR3 coding DNA: TGCAGTGCTCCGGGTCGGACAGCCGCTAACTATGGCTACACCTTC.